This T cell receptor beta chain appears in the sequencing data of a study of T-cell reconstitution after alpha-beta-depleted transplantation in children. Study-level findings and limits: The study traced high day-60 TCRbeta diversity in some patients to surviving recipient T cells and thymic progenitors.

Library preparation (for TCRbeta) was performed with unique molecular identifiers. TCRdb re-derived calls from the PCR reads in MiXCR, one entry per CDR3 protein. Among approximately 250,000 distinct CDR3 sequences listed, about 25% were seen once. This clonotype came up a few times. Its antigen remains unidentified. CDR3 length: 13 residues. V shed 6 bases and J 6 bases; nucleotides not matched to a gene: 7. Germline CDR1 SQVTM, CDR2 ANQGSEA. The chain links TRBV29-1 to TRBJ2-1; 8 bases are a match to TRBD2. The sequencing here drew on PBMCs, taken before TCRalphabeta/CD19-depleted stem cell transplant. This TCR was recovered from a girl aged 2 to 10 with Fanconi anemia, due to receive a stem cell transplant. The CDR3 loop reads CSVGLGLVNEQFF. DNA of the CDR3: TGCAGCGTGGGACTAGGGTTAGTCAATGAGCAGTTCTTC.